These 18 T cell receptor beta chains originate from one sample sequenced in a study of OX40 agonist ivuxolimab in advanced cancers. Produced via immunoSEQ multiplex PCR; TCRdb's table is partial and in-frame only. Here the sample spans 90,000 to 100,000 clones, approximately 95% being singletons. Sequences were derived from CD4+ or CD8+ T cells sorted from blood, sampled in a trial of the OX40 agonist ivuxolimab. These receptors were collected from an adult with an advanced solid tumor such as melanoma, head and neck, liver or kidney cancer.

The chain uses TRBV28 and TRBJ1-2; possible D gene TRBD1, 6 bases. Trimming pared 6 bases from V and 2 bases from J, leaving 10 bases between. The germline V gene has CDR1 MDHEN and CDR2 SYDVKM. The CDR3 loop spans 13 amino acids. The CDR3 DNA follows: TGTGCCAGCAGAGGACAGTCCAACTATGGCTACACCTTC. Its translation: CASRGQSNYGYTF.

The chain links TRBV7-6 to TRBJ2-3; D may be TRBD1 or TRBD2 (6 bases each). Germline V CDR1 and CDR2: SGHVS, FNYEAQ. The CDR3 runs 17 residues. V lost 4 bases, J lost 1 base, and 18 bases lay in between. The CDR3, as DNA: TGTGCCAGCAGCTCCCCTTTAGGGGGAGGCGGCACAGATACGCAGTATTTT. This gives the protein CASSSPLGGGGTDTQYF.

The chain couples TRBV14 to TRBJ2-1; D might be TRBD2 (5 bases). The CDR3 runs to 16 residues. The germline V and J ends were trimmed by 4 bases and 3 bases, with 16 bases remaining between them. The germline CDR1 and CDR2 sequences are SGHDN and FVKESK. CDR3 nucleotide sequence: TGTGCCAGCAGCCGCACTTGGGGAGAGCACTACAATGAGCAGTTCTTC. This codes for CASSRTWGEHYNEQFF.

This rearrangement joins TRBV4-3 to TRBJ2-2; a possible D gene is TRBD1 (5 bases). The CDR3 has 13 residues. Germline lookup yields CDR1 LGHNA and CDR2 YSLEER. V was trimmed by 2 bases and J by 6 bases, leaving 7 bases between them. CDR3 bases: TGCGCCAGCAGCCAACACAGGTCCGGGGAGCTGTTTTTT. Translated: CASSQHRSGELFF.

The V and J genes are TRBV19 and TRBJ1-1; D gene ambiguous. The CDR3 runs 14 residues. The V gene's germline CDR1 is LNHDA and CDR2 SQIVND (reference sequence). Trimming removed 7 bases at V and 8 bases at J, with 20 bases between. CDR3 protein: CASIKLEMAGEAFF. CDR3 nucleotide sequence: TGTGCCAGTATTAAATTAGAGATGGCCGGCGAAGCTTTCTTT.

The V call is TRBV28, the J call TRBJ2-3; 7 bases are a match to TRBD2. After removal of 3 bases from V and 1 base from J, the junction contained 4 bases not matched to a gene. Germline CDR1 and CDR2: MDHEN and SYDVKM. This CDR3 is built from 15 residues. In DNA form, the CDR3 reads TGTGCCAGCAGTTTTATTCGGGAGGGCACAGATACGCAGTATTTT. This translates into CASSFIREGTDTQYF.

This clone has a single count. Here the CDR3 DNA reads TGTGCCAGCGGTGGGGCGTACGAGCAGTACTTC. Protein sequence: CASGGAYEQYF. V is TRBV9 and J is TRBJ2-7; perhaps TRBD1 as D (5 bases). Trimming shortened V by 7 bases and J by 4 bases, and 9 bases separated the two germline ends. The CDR3 is 11 amino acids. Per the germline V gene, CDR1 is SGDLS and CDR2 is YYNGEE.

V and J are TRBV2 and TRBJ2-7, with a tentative D call TRBD2 (7 bases). Germline CDR1 and CDR2: SNHLY and FYNNEI. V was clipped by 6 bases and J by 5 bases, with 14 bases between them. The CDR3 has 13 residues. In DNA form, the CDR3 reads TGTGCCAGCAGCCCCCTGGGGGGGCACGAGCAGTACTTC. This sequence encodes CASSPLGGHEQYF.

J is TRBJ1-5 and V is TRBV5-6; maybe TRBD1 (6 bases). Germline-derived CDR1 and CDR2 are SGHDT and YYEEEE. V lost 6 bases and J lost 9, with 19 bases in between. CDR3 length: 14 residues. CDR3 loop: CASNRGGITPPQHF. The CDR3 bases are TGTGCCAGCAACCGAGGGGGAATTACTCCGCCCCAGCATTTT.

V usage is TRBV29-1 and J usage is TRBJ2-1, with D perhaps matching TRBD1 or TRBD2 (5 bases each). Trimming stripped 7 bases from V and 3 bases from J, with 10 bases between. CDR3 length: 12 residues. Germline V gene data show CDR1 as SQVTM and CDR2 as ANQGSEA. The CDR3, as DNA: TGCAGCGCTGGGGACGGCTACAATGAGCAGTTCTTC. Translating it yields CSAGDGYNEQFF.

The V and J genes are TRBV28 and TRBJ2-6; D gene uncertain. The germline gives CDR1 MDHEN, CDR2 SYDVKM. Trimming pared 2 bases from V and 1 base from J, leaving 12 bases between. The CDR3 length is 17 residues. Here the CDR3 DNA reads TGTGCCAGCAGTTTAGTCCCACCCTTTTCTGGGGCCAACGTCCTGACTTTC. It encodes CASSLVPPFSGANVLTF.

V usage is TRBV29-1 and J usage is TRBJ2-1; D ambiguous. Germline CDR1 and CDR2: SQVTM and ANQGSEA. CDR3 length: 14 amino acids. Trimming took 2 bases from V and 9 from J, leaving 17 bases between them. CDR3 sequence: CSVERPVEYAEQFF. The CDR3 DNA follows: TGCAGCGTTGAAAGGCCGGTGGAGTACGCTGAGCAGTTCTTC.

The chain uses TRBV28 and TRBJ2-1, with 8 positions matching TRBD1. V lost 6 bases to trimming and J lost 3 bases; unmatched junction nucleotides: 19. Germline V gene sequence: CDR1 MDHEN, CDR2 SYDVKM. The CDR3 has 19 amino acids. CDR3 in amino acids: CASSQPPPGTGEDYNEQFF. Here the CDR3 DNA reads TGTGCCAGCAGCCAACCGCCGCCCGGGACAGGTGAGGACTACAATGAGCAGTTCTTC.

Of note for this clone: Its ends do not fully match the called genes, so a read error is possible. The chain carries TRBV29-1 and TRBJ2-1, with 15 bases fitting TRBD2. CDR3 length: 17 amino acids. The germline V gene has CDR1 SQVTM and CDR2 ANQGSEA. In nucleotides, the CDR3 is TGCAGCGTCGAAGGACTAGCGGGAGGGGGCAGCACCAATGAGCAGTTCTTC. Its translation is CSVEGLAGGGSTNEQFF.

The chain employs TRBV28 and TRBJ2-1; 7 bases align to TRBD1. CDR3 length: 13 amino acids. In germline, CDR1 is MDHEN, CDR2 SYDVKM. After removal of 2 bases from V and 7 bases from J, the junction contained 2 bases not matched to a gene. CDR3 DNA: TGTGCCAGCAGTTTACGGGGACAGAATGAGCAGTTCTTC. Its protein product is CASSLRGQNEQFF.

This chain connects TRBV28 to TRBJ2-3; D unclear. Germline CDR1 MDHEN, CDR2 SYDVKM. CDR3 size: 16 residues. V lost 4 bases to trimming and J lost 1 base, with 15 bases between them. In nucleotides, the CDR3 is TGTGCCAGCAGTTCAAGACACATTTCCCGCACAGATACGCAGTATTTT. It specifies CASSSRHISRTDTQYF.

The rearrangement links TRBV7-2 to TRBJ2-3, with TRBD2 matching over 7 bases. The ends lost 2 bases at V and 3 bases at J; junction bases unmatched: 8. The CDR3 consists of 16 residues. Germline values: CDR1 SGHTA, CDR2 FQGNSA. The CDR3 region is CASSLLEGGITDTQYF. The CDR3, as DNA: TGTGCCAGCAGCTTATTGGAGGGAGGGATTACAGATACGCAGTATTTT.

The chain has TRBV18 and TRBJ2-1; D possibly corresponds to TRBD2 (7 bases). The germline V gene has CDR1 KGHSH and CDR2 LQKENI. The germline V and J ends were trimmed by 3 bases and 2 bases, with 17 bases remaining between them. The CDR3 is 17 residues long. The CDR3: CASSPPTRGGPYNEQFF. CDR3 coding DNA: TGTGCCAGCTCACCCCCTACAAGGGGGGGCCCCTACAATGAGCAGTTCTTC. The full variable domain, in which reference TRBV18 and TRBJ2-1 provide the parts outside the CDR3, is NAGVMQNPRHLVRRRGQEARLRCSPMKGHSHVYWYRQLPEEGLKFMVYLQKENIIDESGMPKERFSAEFPKEGPSILRIQQVVRGDSAAYFCASSPPTRGGPYNEQFFGPGTRLTVL.